The next 2 T cell receptor beta chains were all read from a single sample in a study of Ad26.COV2.S vaccination and SARS-CoV-2 variants. Some clones are missing from TCRdb's copy, which holds only in-frame ones; the method was immunoSEQ multiplex PCR. The sample lists some 480,000 clones; approximately 90% were seen once. Noted treatment: approximately 18 received Ad26.COV2.S at low or high dose, single or two shots; about 5 received placebo; per-sample allocation not given. Collection of samples fell on day 63 after the first vaccine or placebo injection. Source: peripheral blood, taken in a trial of Ad26.COV2.S vaccine versus placebo. The receptors were gathered from a person aged 18-60 years who received the Ad26.COV2.S COVID-19 vaccine or a placebo.

This clone was seen once. The chain carries TRBV6-2 or TRBV6-3 and TRBJ2-3; D call uncertain. The germline V gene has CDR1 MNHEY and CDR2 SVGEGT. V was clipped by 7 bases and J by 6 bases, with 11 bases between them. The CDR3 totals 12 residues. The CDR3 reads CASTPGDDTQYF. The CDR3, as DNA: TGTGCCAGCACCCCAGGAGACGATACGCAGTATTTT.

This chain links TRBV28 with TRBJ1-1, with no clear D. The CDR3 length is 12 residues. Trimming stripped 8 bases from V and 5 bases from J, with 12 bases between. Looked up from germline, CDR1 is MDHEN and CDR2 is SYDVKM. CDR3 sequence: CASSDPETEAFF. CDR3 bases: TGTGCCAGCTCCGATCCGGAGACTGAAGCTTTCTTT.